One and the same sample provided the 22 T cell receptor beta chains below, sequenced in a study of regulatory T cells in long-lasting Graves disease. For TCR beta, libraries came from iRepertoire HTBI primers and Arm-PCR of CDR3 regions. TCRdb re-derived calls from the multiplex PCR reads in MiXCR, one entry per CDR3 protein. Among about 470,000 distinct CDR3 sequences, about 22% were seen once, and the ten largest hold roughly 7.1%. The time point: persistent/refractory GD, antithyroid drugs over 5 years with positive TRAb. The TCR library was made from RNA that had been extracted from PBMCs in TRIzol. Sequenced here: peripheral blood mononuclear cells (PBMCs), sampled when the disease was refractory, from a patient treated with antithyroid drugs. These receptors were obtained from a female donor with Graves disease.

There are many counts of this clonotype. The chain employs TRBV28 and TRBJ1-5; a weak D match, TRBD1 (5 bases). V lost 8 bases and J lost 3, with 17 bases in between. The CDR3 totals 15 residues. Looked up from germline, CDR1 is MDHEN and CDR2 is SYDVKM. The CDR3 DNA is TGTGCCAGCTGCGCCGCTTCGACAGACAATCAGCCCCAGCATTTT. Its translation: CASCAASTDNQPQHF.

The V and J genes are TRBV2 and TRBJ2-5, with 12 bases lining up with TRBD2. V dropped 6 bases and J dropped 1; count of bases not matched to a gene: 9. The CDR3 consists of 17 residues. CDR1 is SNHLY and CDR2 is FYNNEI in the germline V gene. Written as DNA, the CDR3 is TGTGCCAGCAGCCAACGGGCTAGCGGGGGGGGCCAAGAGACCCAGTACTTC. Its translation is CASSQRASGGGQETQYF.

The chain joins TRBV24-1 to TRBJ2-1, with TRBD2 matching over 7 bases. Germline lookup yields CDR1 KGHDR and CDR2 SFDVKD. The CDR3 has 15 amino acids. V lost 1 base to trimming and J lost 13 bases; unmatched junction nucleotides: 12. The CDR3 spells CATSDLVGTGEGQFF. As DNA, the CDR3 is TGTGCCACCAGTGATTTAGTGGGTACGGGGGAGGGACAGTTCTTC.

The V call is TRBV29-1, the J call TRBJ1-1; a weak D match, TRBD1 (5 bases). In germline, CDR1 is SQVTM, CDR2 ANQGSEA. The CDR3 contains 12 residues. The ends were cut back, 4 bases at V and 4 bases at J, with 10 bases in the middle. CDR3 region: CSVARESTEAFF. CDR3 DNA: TGCAGCGTTGCCAGGGAGAGCACTGAAGCTTTCTTT.

This CDR3 reads CASRRGGVFNEKLFF. The CDR3 coding sequence is TGTGCCAGTAGGAGGGGGGGGGTCTTCAATGAAAAACTGTTTTTT. The chain combines TRBV19 with TRBJ1-4; tentatively, D is TRBD1 (6 bases). This CDR3 has 15 residues. Germline-derived CDR1 and CDR2 are LNHDA and SQIVND (reference sequence). V lost 6 bases and J 5 bases, leaving 16 bases between the germline ends.

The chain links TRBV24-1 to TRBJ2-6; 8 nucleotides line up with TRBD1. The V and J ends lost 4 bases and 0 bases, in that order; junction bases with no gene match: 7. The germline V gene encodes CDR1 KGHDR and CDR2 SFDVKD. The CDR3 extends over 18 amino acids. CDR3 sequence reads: CATSDRTTGGSGANVLTF. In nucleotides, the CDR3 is TGTGCCACCAGTGACCGGACCACAGGGGGCTCTGGGGCCAACGTCCTGACTTTC.

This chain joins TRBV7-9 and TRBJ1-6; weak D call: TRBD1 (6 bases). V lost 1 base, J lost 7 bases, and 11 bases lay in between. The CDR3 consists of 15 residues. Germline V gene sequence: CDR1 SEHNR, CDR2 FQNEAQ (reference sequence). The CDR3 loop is CASSLGQAPNSPLHF. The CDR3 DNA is TGTGCCAGCAGCTTAGGACAGGCCCCCAATTCACCCCTCCACTTT. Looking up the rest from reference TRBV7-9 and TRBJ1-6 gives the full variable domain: DTGVSQNPRHKITKRGQNVTFRCDPISEHNRLYWYRQTLGQGPEFLTYFQNEAQLEKSRLLSDRFSAERPKGSFSTLEIQRTEQGDSAMYLCASSLGQAPNSPLHFGNGTRLTVT.

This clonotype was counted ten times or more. This CDR3 is CATVPRNRNEQYF. CDR3 nucleotides: TGTGCCACCGTACCTAGGAATCGCAACGAGCAGTACTTC. J is TRBJ2-7 and V is TRBV19; D remains ambiguous. Germline V gene lookup returns CDR1 LNHDA and CDR2 SQIVND (reference sequence). The V gene lost 10 bases and the J gene lost 5 bases, with 18 bases spanning the gap. The CDR3 totals 13 residues.

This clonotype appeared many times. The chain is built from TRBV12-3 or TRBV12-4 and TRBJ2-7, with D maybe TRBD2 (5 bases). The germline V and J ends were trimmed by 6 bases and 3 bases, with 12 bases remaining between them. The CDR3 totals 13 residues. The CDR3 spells CASSTDGIYEQYF. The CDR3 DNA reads TGTGCCAGCAGCACTGACGGGATCTACGAGCAGTACTTC.

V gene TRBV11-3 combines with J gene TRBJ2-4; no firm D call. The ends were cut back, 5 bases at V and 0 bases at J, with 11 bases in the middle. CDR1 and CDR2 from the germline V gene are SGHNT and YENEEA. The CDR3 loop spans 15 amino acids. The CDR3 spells CASSETSLAKNIQYF. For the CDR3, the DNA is TGTGCCAGCAGCGAAACGTCCTTAGCCAAAAACATTCAGTACTTC. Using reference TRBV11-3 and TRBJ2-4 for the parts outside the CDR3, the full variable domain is EAGVVQSPRYKIIEKKQPVAFWCNPISGHNTLYWYLQNLGQGPELLIRYENEEAVDDSQLPKDRFSAERLKGVDSTLKIQPAELGDSAVYLCASSETSLAKNIQYFGAGTRLSVL.

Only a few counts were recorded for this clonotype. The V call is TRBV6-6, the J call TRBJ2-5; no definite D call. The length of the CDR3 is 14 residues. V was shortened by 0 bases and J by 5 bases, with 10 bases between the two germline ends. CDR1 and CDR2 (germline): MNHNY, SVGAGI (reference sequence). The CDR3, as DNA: TGTGCCAGCAGTTACTCGGACCTGGGGGAGACCCAGTACTTC. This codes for CASSYSDLGETQYF.

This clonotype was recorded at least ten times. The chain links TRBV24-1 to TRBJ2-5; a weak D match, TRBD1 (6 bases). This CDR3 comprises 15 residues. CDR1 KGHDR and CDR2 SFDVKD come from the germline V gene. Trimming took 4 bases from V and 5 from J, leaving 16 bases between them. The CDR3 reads CATSDLQGFGETQYF. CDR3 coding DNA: TGTGCCACCAGTGACCTACAGGGCTTCGGGGAGACCCAGTACTTC.

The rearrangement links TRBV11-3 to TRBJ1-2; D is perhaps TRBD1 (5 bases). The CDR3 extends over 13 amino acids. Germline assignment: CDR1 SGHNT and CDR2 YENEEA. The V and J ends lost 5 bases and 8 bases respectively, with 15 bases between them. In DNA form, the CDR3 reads TGTGCCAGCAGCCGTACAGGAATTGGCGGCTACACCTTC. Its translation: CASSRTGIGGYTF.

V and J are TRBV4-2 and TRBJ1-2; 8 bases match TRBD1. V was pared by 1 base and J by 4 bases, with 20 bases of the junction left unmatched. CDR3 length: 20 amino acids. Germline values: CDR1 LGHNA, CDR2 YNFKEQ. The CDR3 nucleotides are TGTGCCAGCAGCCAAGTAACAGGGGGTCATCCGCTAAATACAGCCTATGGCTACACCTTC. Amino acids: CASSQVTGGHPLNTAYGYTF.

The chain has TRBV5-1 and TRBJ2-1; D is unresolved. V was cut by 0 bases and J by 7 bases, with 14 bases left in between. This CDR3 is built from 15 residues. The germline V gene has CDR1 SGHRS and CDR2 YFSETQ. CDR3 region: CASSLVGARGNEQFF. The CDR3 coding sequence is TGCGCCAGCAGCTTGGTCGGAGCGAGAGGTAATGAGCAGTTCTTC.

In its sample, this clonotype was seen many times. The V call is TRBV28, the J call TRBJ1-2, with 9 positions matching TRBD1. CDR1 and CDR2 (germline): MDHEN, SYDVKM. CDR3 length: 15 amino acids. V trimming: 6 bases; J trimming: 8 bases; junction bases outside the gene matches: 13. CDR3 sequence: CASRDIRTGEGGYTF. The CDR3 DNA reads TGTGCCAGCAGAGATATCCGGACAGGGGAGGGCGGCTACACCTTC.

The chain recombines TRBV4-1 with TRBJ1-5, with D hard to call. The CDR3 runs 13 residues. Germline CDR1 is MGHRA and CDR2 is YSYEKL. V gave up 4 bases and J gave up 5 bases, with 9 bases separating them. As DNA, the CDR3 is TGCGCCAGCAGCCGTAACAACGATCAGCCCCAGCATTTT. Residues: CASSRNNDQPQHF.

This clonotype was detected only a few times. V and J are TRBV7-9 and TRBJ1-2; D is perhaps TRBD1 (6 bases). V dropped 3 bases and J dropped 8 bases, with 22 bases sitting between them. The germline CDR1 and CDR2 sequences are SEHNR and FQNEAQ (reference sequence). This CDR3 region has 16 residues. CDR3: CASSFSTEDRTKGYTF. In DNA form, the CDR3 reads TGTGCCAGCAGCTTCAGTACAGAGGACAGAACTAAAGGCTACACCTTC.

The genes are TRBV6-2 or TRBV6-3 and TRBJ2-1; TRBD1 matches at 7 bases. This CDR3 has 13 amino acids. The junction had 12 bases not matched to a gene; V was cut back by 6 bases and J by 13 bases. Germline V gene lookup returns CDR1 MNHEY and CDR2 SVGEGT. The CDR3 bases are TGTGCCAGCAGAACTGAAACAGACAGGGCCCAGTTCTTC. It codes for CASRTETDRAQFF.

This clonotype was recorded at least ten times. DNA for the CDR3: TGTGCCAGCAGTGAGGGGTGGGCCCGGAGCTCCTACGAGCAGTACTTC. Residues: CASSEGWARSSYEQYF. V usage is TRBV2 and J usage is TRBJ2-7; no clear D gene. This CDR3 is built from 16 residues. Trimming pared 3 bases from V and 0 bases from J, leaving 15 bases between. Per the germline V gene, CDR1 is SNHLY and CDR2 is FYNNEI.

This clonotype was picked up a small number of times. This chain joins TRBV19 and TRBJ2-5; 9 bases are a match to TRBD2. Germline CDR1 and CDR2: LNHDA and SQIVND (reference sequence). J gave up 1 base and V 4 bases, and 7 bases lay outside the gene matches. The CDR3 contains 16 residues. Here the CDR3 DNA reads TGTGCCAGTAGTACCCTAGCGGGGACTTTCCAAGAGACCCAGTACTTC. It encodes CASSTLAGTFQETQYF.

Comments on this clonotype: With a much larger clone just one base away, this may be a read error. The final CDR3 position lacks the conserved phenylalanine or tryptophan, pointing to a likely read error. The CDR3 is CASSFGGETQYL. CDR3 sequence (DNA): TGTGCCAGCAGTTTCGGGGGAGAGACCCAGTACCTC. The V gene is TRBV27, the J gene TRBJ2-5; possibly TRBD2 for D (6 bases). V was clipped by 3 bases and J by 4 bases, with 6 bases between them. The CDR3 loop spans 12 amino acids. CDR1 and CDR2 (germline): MNHEY, SMNVEV (reference sequence).